This note documents a single T cell receptor (beta chain) sequence. The V end lost 6 bases, the J end lost 10 bases, and 12 bases lay between the germline ends. CDR3 length equals 11 residues. This entry comes from a study of blood T cell repertoires in COVID-19. Study-level information: Samples of COVID-19 (acute and convalescent) were obtained from the United States, Italy and Spain.

In the original processing: Reference gene primer amplification gave nucleated cell count estimates. Profiled with immunoSEQ multiplex PCR; TCRdb holds only in-frame clones, not every one. The DNA was the basis for D and trimming; V, J and clone size are from that table. The repertoire has around 300,000 clones, approximately 85% of them found once; the top ten carry 9.5% to 11%. Source material: peripheral blood. The chain combines TRBV12-3 or TRBV12-4 with TRBJ1-1; no clear D. This TCR was sampled from a woman between 65 and 79 years old with acute or convalescent COVID-19. The CDR3 nucleotides are TGTGCCAGCAGGAGAAGGCGGTTAGCTTTCTTT. Translating it yields CASRRRRLAFF.